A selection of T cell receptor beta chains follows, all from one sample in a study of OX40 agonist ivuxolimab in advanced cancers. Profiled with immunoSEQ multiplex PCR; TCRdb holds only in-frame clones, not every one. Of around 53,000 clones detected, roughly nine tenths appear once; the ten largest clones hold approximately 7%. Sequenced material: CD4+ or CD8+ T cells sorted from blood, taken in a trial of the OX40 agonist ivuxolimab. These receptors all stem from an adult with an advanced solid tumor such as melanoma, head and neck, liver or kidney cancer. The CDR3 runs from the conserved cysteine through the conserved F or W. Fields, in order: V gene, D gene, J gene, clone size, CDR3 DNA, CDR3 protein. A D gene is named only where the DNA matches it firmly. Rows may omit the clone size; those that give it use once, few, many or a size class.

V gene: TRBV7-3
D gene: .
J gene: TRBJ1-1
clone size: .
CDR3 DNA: TGTGCCAGCAGCCCAGGATGGAACACTGAAGCTTTCTTT
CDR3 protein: CASSPGWNTEAFF

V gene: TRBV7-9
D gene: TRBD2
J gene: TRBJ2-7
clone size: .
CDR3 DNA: TGTGCCAGCAGTGATATTGGTAGCGGGGGGGCCCTCGAGCAGTACTTC
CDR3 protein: CASSDIGSGGALEQYF

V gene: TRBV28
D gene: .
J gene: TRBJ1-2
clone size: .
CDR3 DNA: TGTGCCAGCAGTTTAATTGGGGGACCTGGCTATGGCTACACCTTC
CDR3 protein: CASSLIGGPGYGYTF

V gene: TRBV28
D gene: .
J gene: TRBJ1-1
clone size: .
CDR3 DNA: TGTGCCAGCAGTTCAGGGAAAACTGAAGCTTTCTTT
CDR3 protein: CASSSGKTEAFF

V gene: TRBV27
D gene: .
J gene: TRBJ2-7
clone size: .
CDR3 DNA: TGTGCCAGCAGTTTACGGGGATACGAGCAGTACTTC
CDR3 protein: CASSLRGYEQYF

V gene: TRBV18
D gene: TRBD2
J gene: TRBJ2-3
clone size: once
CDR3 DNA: TGTGCCAGCTCACCACCGGGGCGGGGGGCCGCTTTAGGATATTTT
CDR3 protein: CASSPPGRGAALGYF

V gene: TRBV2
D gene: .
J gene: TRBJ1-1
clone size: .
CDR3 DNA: TGTGCCAGCAGTCCCCGGACTTCTGGGGGAGCTTTCTTT
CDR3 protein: CASSPRTSGGAFF

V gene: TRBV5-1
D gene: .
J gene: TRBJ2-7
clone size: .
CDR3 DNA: TGCGCCAGCATGACCGGGACGGCGAGCTTGGAGCAGTACTTC
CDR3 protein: CASMTGTASLEQYF

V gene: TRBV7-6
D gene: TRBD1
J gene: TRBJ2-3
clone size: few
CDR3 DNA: TGTGCCAGCAGCCCAGGGACAGGGTTTAATGTGGGCCACTACTCAGATACGCAGTATTTT
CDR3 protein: CASSPGTGFNVGHYSDTQYF

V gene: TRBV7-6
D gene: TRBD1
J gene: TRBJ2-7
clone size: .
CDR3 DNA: TGTGCCAGCAGCTTCAGGGGGCCGAACGAGCAGTACTTC
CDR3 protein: CASSFRGPNEQYF

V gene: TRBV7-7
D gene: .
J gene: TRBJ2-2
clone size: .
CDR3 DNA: TGTGCCAGCAGCTTAGTTCCCACCGACACCGGGGAGCTGTTTTTT
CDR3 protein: CASSLVPTDTGELFF

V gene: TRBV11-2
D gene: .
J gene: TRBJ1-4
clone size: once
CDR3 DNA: TGTGCCAGCAGCTTTGGGCCTTCTGAAAAACTGTTTTTT
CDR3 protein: CASSFGPSEKLFF

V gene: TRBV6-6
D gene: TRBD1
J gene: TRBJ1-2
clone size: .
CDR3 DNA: TGTGCCAGTACGGAGACAGGGGTCGGCTACACCTTC
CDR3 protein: CASTETGVGYTF

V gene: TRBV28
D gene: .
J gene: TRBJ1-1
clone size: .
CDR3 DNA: TGTGCCAGCAGTTTACTCCGGGGAAAAGCTTTCTTT
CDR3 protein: CASSLLRGKAFF

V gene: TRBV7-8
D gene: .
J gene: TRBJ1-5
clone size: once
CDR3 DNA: TGTGCCAGCAGACGTTTGGGCAATCAGCCCCAGCATTTT
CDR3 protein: CASRRLGNQPQHF

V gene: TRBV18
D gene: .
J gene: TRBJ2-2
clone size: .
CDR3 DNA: TGTGCCAGCTCAATCAAAAGTTACACCGGGGAGCTGTTTTTT
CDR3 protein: CASSIKSYTGELFF

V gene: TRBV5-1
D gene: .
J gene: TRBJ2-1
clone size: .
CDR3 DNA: TGCGCCAACCGGAAGAGACAGGACGATTCCTACAATGAGCAGTTCTTC
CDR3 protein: CANRKRQDDSYNEQFF

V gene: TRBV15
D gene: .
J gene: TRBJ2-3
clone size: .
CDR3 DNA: TGTGCCACCAGCCCCCGTTCCACAGATACGCAGTATTTT
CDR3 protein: CATSPRSTDTQYF

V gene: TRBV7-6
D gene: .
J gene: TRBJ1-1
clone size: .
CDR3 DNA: TGTGCCAGCAGCACCGAACGAAGTGGCACTGAAGCTTTCTTT
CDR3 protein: CASSTERSGTEAFF

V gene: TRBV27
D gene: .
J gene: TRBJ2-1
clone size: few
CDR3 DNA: TGTGCCAGCAGTTCCAGGGGTACAGGGTCCTACAATGAGCAGTTCTTC
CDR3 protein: CASSSRGTGSYNEQFF

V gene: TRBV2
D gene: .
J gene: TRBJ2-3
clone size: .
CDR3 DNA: TGTGCCAGCACCCCCGCGGGGTCCACAGATACGCAGTATTTT
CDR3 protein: CASTPAGSTDTQYF

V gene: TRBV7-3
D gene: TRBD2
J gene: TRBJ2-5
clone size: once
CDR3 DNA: TGTGCCAGCAGCTTAATGGGACGGGGGGTCCAAGAGACCCAGTACTTC
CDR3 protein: CASSLMGRGVQETQYF

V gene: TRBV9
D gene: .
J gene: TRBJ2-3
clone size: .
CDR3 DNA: TGTGCCAGCAGCTTTACGTGGGGAGGGGGAACAGATACGCAGTATTTT
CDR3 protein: CASSFTWGGGTDTQYF

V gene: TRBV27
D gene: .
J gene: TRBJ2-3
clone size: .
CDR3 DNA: TGTGCCAGCACCCTACGGAACACAGATACGCAGTATTTT
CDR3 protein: CASTLRNTDTQYF

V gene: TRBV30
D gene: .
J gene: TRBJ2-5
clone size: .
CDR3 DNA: TGTGCCTGGAGTGTTGCGGGGGAGACCCAGTACTTC
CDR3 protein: CAWSVAGETQYF

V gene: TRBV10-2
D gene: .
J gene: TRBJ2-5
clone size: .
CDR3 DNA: TGCGCCAGCAGTGTCGGGCAGCCTTTGGAGACCCAGTACTTC
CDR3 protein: CASSVGQPLETQYF

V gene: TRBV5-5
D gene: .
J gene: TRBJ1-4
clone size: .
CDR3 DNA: TGTGCCAGCAGCTGGGAACCGATAAATGAAAAACTGTTTTTT
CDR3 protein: CASSWEPINEKLFF

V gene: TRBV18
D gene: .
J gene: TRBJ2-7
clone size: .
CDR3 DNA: TGTGCCAGCTCACCCCGACAGACCTCCTACGAGCAGTACTTC
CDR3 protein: CASSPRQTSYEQYF

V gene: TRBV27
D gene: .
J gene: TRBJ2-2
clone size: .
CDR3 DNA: TGTGCCACCAAAATCGGGCCTAGTGGGGGCACCGGGGAGCTGTTTTTT
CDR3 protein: CATKIGPSGGTGELFF

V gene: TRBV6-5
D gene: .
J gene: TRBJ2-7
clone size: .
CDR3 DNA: TGTGCCAGCATCCCCAGGGTATCTGGTAGGGAGCAGTACTTC
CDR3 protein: CASIPRVSGREQYF